The 24 T cell receptor beta chains given below trace back to one sample, sequenced in a study of blood T cell repertoires in COVID-19. Clones were sequenced by immunoSEQ multiplex PCR, and TCRdb holds only the in-frame ones, with some missing. The table records 280,000 or so clones, around 88% of them present only once. Input material: peripheral blood. All receptors derive from a woman in her 30s who had recovered from COVID-19.

This clone was observed a single time. The rearrangement uses TRBV6-2 or TRBV6-3 and TRBJ1-6; no clear D. V gave up 2 bases and J gave up 8 bases, with 4 bases separating them. The length of the CDR3 is 12 residues. The germline gives CDR1 MNHEY, CDR2 SVGEGT. The chain's CDR3 is CASSYLDSPLHF. CDR3 DNA sequence: TGTGCCAGCAGTTACCTAGATTCACCCCTCCACTTT.

V gene TRBV7-2 combines with J gene TRBJ1-1, with D maybe TRBD1 (5 bases). CDR3 length equals 13 residues. Looked up from germline, CDR1 is SGHTA and CDR2 is FQGNSA. Between the trimmed V and J ends, which lost 5 bases and 11 bases, there was a span of 18 bases. The CDR3 DNA follows: TGTGCCAGCAGCGGGTACCTCAGGGATGGGGCTTTCTTT. Translated: CASSGYLRDGAFF.

V usage is TRBV28 and J usage is TRBJ2-5; the match to TRBD1 covers 7 bases. Losses at the gene ends were 3 bases for V and 5 bases for J; bases not matched to a gene: 15. The CDR3 consists of 17 residues. The V gene's germline CDR1 is MDHEN and CDR2 SYDVKM. The CDR3 nucleotides are TGTGCCAGCAGTTTTCGTGGCAGGGGGATGATCACGGAGACCCAGTACTTC. Residues: CASSFRGRGMITETQYF.

The CDR3 nucleotides are TGTGCCAGCAGTTACGCTAGCGGGGGGGTAGGTGAGCAGTTCTTC. Translated, it gives CASSYASGGVGEQFF. The rearrangement uses TRBV6-6 and TRBJ2-1; 12 bases line up with TRBD2. The germline gives CDR1 MNHNY, CDR2 SVGAGI (reference sequence). This CDR3 contains 15 residues. The J segment lost 9 bases and the V segment lost 2 bases, leaving 5 bases of the junction unmatched.

The rearrangement uses TRBV19 and TRBJ1-1; 7 bases map to TRBD1. The germline V gene has CDR1 LNHDA and CDR2 SQIVND (reference sequence). This CDR3 contains 13 residues. The trim removed 5 bases at V and 7 bases at J, leaving 7 bases unmatched. The CDR3 is CASSVQGRHEAFF. DNA of the CDR3: TGTGCCAGTAGTGTACAGGGGCGTCATGAAGCTTTCTTT.

J is TRBJ2-3 and V is TRBV5-1; 9 bases agree with TRBD2. Germline trimming cut 0 bases from V and 5 bases from J; bases unmatched to any gene: 4. Germline V gene data show CDR1 as SGHRS and CDR2 as YFSETQ. This CDR3 region has 15 residues. CDR3 nucleotides: TGCGCCAGCAGCTTGGCTAGCGGGGCTGTAGATACGCAGTATTTT. Protein sequence: CASSLASGAVDTQYF.

In the case of this clone: Other DNA sequences within the sample encode an identical CDR3. This chain links TRBV5-1 with TRBJ2-3; 9 nucleotides align to TRBD2. The CDR3 covers 12 residues. Germline V CDR1 and CDR2: SGHRS, YFSETQ. The trim removed 4 bases at V and 6 bases at J, leaving 0 bases unmatched. The CDR3 protein is CASSLAGDTQYF. CDR3 DNA: TGCGCCAGCAGCCTAGCGGGGGATACGCAGTATTTT.

The chain links TRBV3-1 (or the pseudogene TRBV3-2) to TRBJ1-2, with D perhaps matching TRBD1 (5 bases). The CDR3 length is 14 residues. The V gene lost 4 bases and the J gene lost 4 bases, with 13 bases spanning the gap. Germline V lookup: CDR1 LGHDT, CDR2 YNNKEL (reference sequence). Written as DNA, the CDR3 is TGTGCCAGCAGCCGGGGAAGGACAAGCTATGGCTACACCTTC. Amino acid sequence: CASSRGRTSYGYTF.

The chain recombines TRBV4-1 with TRBJ1-6; D call uncertain. The germline V gene has CDR1 MGHRA and CDR2 YSYEKL. V was shortened by 3 bases and J by 8 bases, with 14 bases between the two germline ends. The CDR3 extends over 15 amino acids. The DNA of the CDR3 is TGCGCCAGCAGCCAGCCCGGGATTAAGGATTCACCCCTCCACTTT. It specifies CASSQPGIKDSPLHF.

V gene TRBV4-1 combines with J gene TRBJ2-7; 7 bases match TRBD1. The CDR3 is 16 amino acids. V shed 2 bases, J shed 0 bases, and the junction held 7 bases outside the gene matches. Germline CDR1 reads MGHRA; CDR2 reads YSYEKL. CDR3 bases: TGCGCCAGCAGCCAAATGACAGGGCTCAGCTCCTACGAGCAGTACTTC. Its translation is CASSQMTGLSSYEQYF.

This chain connects TRBV28 to TRBJ2-3; 8 bases match TRBD1. The V gene end was trimmed by 6 bases and the J gene end by 6 bases; junction bases not matched to a gene: 5. CDR1 and CDR2 (germline): MDHEN, SYDVKM. The CDR3 has 13 residues. The CDR3 loop is CASRDRVLDTQYF. The CDR3 region has the DNA TGTGCCAGCAGGGACAGGGTGCTGGATACGCAGTATTTT.

The rearrangement uses TRBV28 and TRBJ1-2; D possibly corresponds to TRBD1 (5 bases). Trimming removed 6 bases from V and 4 bases from J, with 12 bases in between. Germline V lookup: CDR1 MDHEN, CDR2 SYDVKM. CDR3 length equals 13 residues. The CDR3 loop reads CASSPRTSYGYTF. CDR3 coding DNA: TGTGCCAGCAGCCCAAGGACAAGCTATGGCTACACCTTC.

V is TRBV24-1 and J is TRBJ2-7; D perhaps matches TRBD1 (5 bases). The germline V gene has CDR1 KGHDR and CDR2 SFDVKD. The length of the CDR3 is 14 residues. V was pared by 4 bases and J by 4 bases, with 13 bases between. The CDR3 bases are TGTGCCACCAGTGACCACAGGAAAACTTACGAGCAGTACTTC. Its translation is CATSDHRKTYEQYF.

The chain has TRBV7-2 and TRBJ1-2; 10 bases are a match to TRBD1. This CDR3 contains 14 residues. Germline V CDR1 and CDR2: SGHTA, FQGNSA. The V and J ends lost 8 bases and 4 bases, in that order; junction bases with no gene match: 7. The CDR3 region is CASGRDRGSYGYTF. The CDR3 DNA reads TGTGCCAGCGGCCGGGACAGGGGCAGCTATGGCTACACCTTC. Looking up the rest from reference TRBV7-2 and TRBJ1-2 gives the full variable domain: GAGVSQSPSNKVTEKGKDVELRCDPISGHTALYWYRQSLGQGLEFLIYFQGNSAPDKSGLPSDRFSAERTGGSVSTLTIQRTQQEDSAVYLCASGRDRGSYGYTFGSGTRLTVV.

This sequence joins TRBV9 and TRBJ1-5; the D is unclear. V shed 3 bases and J shed 1 base, with 8 bases lying between them. CDR1 and CDR2 from the germline V gene are SGDLS and YYNGEE. The CDR3 sequence is 14 residues long. The CDR3 DNA follows: TGTGCCAGCAGCGCCGGGAGAAGCAATCAGCCCCAGCATTTT. Protein: CASSAGRSNQPQHF.

In DNA form, the CDR3 reads TGTGCCAGTAGTATAACTCCTTTGGGGGGAGTAATATCCTATGAGCAGTTCTTC. It specifies CASSITPLGGVISYEQFF. The rearrangement joins TRBV19 to TRBJ2-1; tentative D call: TRBD2 (6 bases). Looked up from germline, CDR1 is LNHDA and CDR2 is SQIVND (reference sequence). The CDR3 is 18 amino acids. V was trimmed by 2 bases and J by 8 bases, leaving 25 bases between them.

The sample holds a few counts of this clone. This chain connects TRBV7-9 to TRBJ1-6, with 9 bases aligning to TRBD1. The CDR3 sequence is 16 residues long. V shed 6 bases, J shed 1 base, and the junction held 4 bases outside the gene matches. CDR1 SEHNR and CDR2 FQNEAQ come from the germline V gene (reference sequence). CDR3 sequence: CASSRQGGSYNSPLHF. CDR3 in DNA: TGTGCCAGCAGTCGACAGGGGGGATCCTATAATTCACCCCTCCACTTT.

The J gene is TRBJ1-5, the V gene TRBV4-2; D not certain. The length of the CDR3 is 13 residues. The germline V gene has CDR1 LGHNA and CDR2 YNFKEQ. The V end lost 1 base, the J end lost 6 bases, and 7 bases lay between the germline ends. CDR3 in DNA: TGTGCCAGCAGCCAAGCGGCGGGTCAGCCCCAGCATTTT. Translating gives CASSQAAGQPQHF.

V and J are TRBV2 and TRBJ2-7; 7 nucleotides match TRBD2. CDR3 size: 14 residues. Losses at the gene ends were 7 bases for V and 3 bases for J; bases not matched to a gene: 9. Germline V gene sequence: CDR1 SNHLY, CDR2 FYNNEI. The CDR3 DNA follows: TGTGCCAGCACCCGAGAGACTAGCTTCTACGAGCAGTACTTC. Its translation is CASTRETSFYEQYF. The entire variable domain, with the rest obtained from reference TRBV2 and TRBJ2-7, is as follows: EPEVTQTPSHQVTQMGQEVILRCVPISNHLYFYWYRQILGQKVEFLVSFYNNEISEKSEIFDDQFSVERPDGSNFTLKIRSTKLEDSAMYFCASTRETSFYEQYFGPGTRLTVT.

The genes are TRBV2 and TRBJ1-5; 7 nucleotides match TRBD1. Germline V gene lookup returns CDR1 SNHLY and CDR2 FYNNEI. CDR3 size: 14 residues. Losses at the gene ends were 7 bases for V and 4 bases for J; bases not matched to a gene: 7. CDR3 loop: CASTFRQGNQPQHF. In nucleotides, the CDR3 is TGTGCCAGCACCTTTCGACAGGGAAATCAGCCCCAGCATTTT.

The V and J genes are TRBV5-1 and TRBJ2-3, with 8 bases identical to TRBD2. The V and J ends lost 3 bases and 4 bases, in that order; junction bases with no gene match: 10. Germline CDR1 and CDR2: SGHRS and YFSETQ. This CDR3 spans 16 amino acids. In DNA, the CDR3 is TGCGCCAGCAGCTGGGGACTAGGGGGATCTCCAGATACGCAGTATTTT. It is translated as CASSWGLGGSPDTQYF.

CDR3 in amino acids: CASSQVAGGGLYNEQFF. The CDR3 DNA sequence: TGCGCCAGCAGCCAAGTGGCAGGCGGGGGCCTCTACAATGAGCAGTTCTTC. The chain employs TRBV4-3 and TRBJ2-1, with TRBD2 as a possible D gene (7 bases). This CDR3 is 17 amino acids long. Trimming left V 1 base short and J 3 bases short, with 16 bases between. CDR1 and CDR2 from the germline V gene are LGHNA and YSLEER.

This sequence joins TRBV6-1 and TRBJ2-7; TRBD1 might be the D (6 bases). CDR1 is MNHNS, CDR2 SASEGT, per germline. The CDR3 runs 15 residues. The V end was cut by 2 bases, the J end by 5 bases, with 16 bases between. As DNA, the CDR3 is TGTGCCAGCAGTGAATCGGCAGGGGTTCAAGACGAGCAGTACTTC. As protein: CASSESAGVQDEQYF.

The chain employs TRBV20-1 and TRBJ1-2; TRBD1 might be the D (6 bases). The germline V gene encodes CDR1 DFQATT and CDR2 SNEGSKA (reference sequence). The CDR3 totals 13 residues. V was trimmed by 3 bases and J by 13 bases, leaving 21 bases between them. The CDR3 spells CSASVAGTPQGTF. The CDR3 DNA reads TGCAGTGCTAGTGTGGCCGGGACACCTCAAGGCACCTTC.